This is a list of T cell receptor beta chains from one sample in a study of blood T cell repertoires in COVID-19. Method: immunoSEQ multiplex PCR; TCRdb's copy keeps in-frame clones and lacks some. Among more than 200,000 clones, 75% to 90% were seen once, and the ten largest hold 3% to 4%. Specimen: PBMCs or T cells enriched from blood (not recorded which). The source of these receptors is a woman aged 25 to 39 who had been exposed to COVID-19. Both conserved end residues are part of each CDR3.

j_call: TRBJ1-3; v_call: TRBV28; cdr3_aa: CASSPPPGQGTGNTIYF
j_call: TRBJ2-1; v_call: TRBV10-3; cdr3_aa: CAISRTGGDSYNEQFF
j_call: TRBJ2-1; v_call: TRBV7-9; cdr3_aa: CASSLPGPSTDNEQFF
j_call: TRBJ2-1; v_call: TRBV3-1/TRBV3-2; cdr3_aa: CASSQDEREQFF
j_call: TRBJ1-4; v_call: TRBV19; cdr3_aa: CASRKATVNNEKLFF
j_call: TRBJ2-7; v_call: TRBV27; cdr3_aa: CASSEQGAPTYEQYF
j_call: TRBJ1-1; v_call: TRBV14; cdr3_aa: CASSMVGGHTEAFF
j_call: TRBJ2-5; v_call: TRBV20-1; cdr3_aa: CSIAGMETQYF
j_call: TRBJ1-5; v_call: TRBV7-9; cdr3_aa: CASSLGGRAGQPQHF
j_call: TRBJ2-7; v_call: TRBV20-1; cdr3_aa: CSAKGPNEQYF
j_call: TRBJ1-2; v_call: TRBV5-1; cdr3_aa: CASTGTTNYGYTF
j_call: TRBJ2-1; v_call: TRBV30; cdr3_aa: CAWSDGKPPLGNEQFF
j_call: TRBJ2-1; v_call: TRBV18; cdr3_aa: CASSLRDWGNEQFF
j_call: TRBJ2-5; v_call: TRBV29-1; cdr3_aa: CSVEGGREEYF
j_call: TRBJ1-6; v_call: TRBV5-5; cdr3_aa: CASSSHGVLPGQGNSPLHF
j_call: TRBJ2-5; v_call: TRBV7-9; cdr3_aa: CASSLRTGRETQYF
j_call: TRBJ2-3; v_call: TRBV11-3; cdr3_aa: CASSSRRTDTQYF
j_call: TRBJ1-5; v_call: TRBV5-4; cdr3_aa: CASSLGPNQPQHF
j_call: TRBJ1-1; v_call: TRBV5-6; cdr3_aa: CASSLVRGGIEAFF
j_call: TRBJ2-5; v_call: TRBV15; cdr3_aa: CATSREVSVKTQYF